The 15 T cell receptor beta chains below all came from one sample that was sequenced in a study of T cell changes during pregnancy in multiple sclerosis. Data came from immunoSEQ multiplex PCR; TCRdb stores just in-frame clones and leaves some out. The table records around 100,000 clones, approximately 90% of them present only once. The material was peripheral blood, obtained after pregnancy. The receptor source for this set is a female donor with multiple sclerosis, enrolled in a pregnancy study.

The rearrangement links TRBV7-9 to TRBJ2-3, with D perhaps TRBD2 (6 bases). Trimming pared 5 bases from V and 1 base from J, leaving 10 bases between. Germline CDR1 reads SEHNR; CDR2 reads FQNEAQ (reference sequence). The CDR3 runs to 14 residues. CDR3 bases: TGTGCCAGCAGCGGGAGCGGGCGCACAGATACGCAGTATTTT. Translated, it gives CASSGSGRTDTQYF.

The chain employs TRBV2 and TRBJ2-3; D is unresolved. Per germline, CDR1 SNHLY and CDR2 FYNNEI. The CDR3 has 11 residues. Trimming shortened V by 5 bases and J by 4 bases, and 4 bases separated the two germline ends. This CDR3 reads CASSRADTQYF. The CDR3 nucleotides are TGTGCCAGCAGTCGCGCAGATACGCAGTATTTT. Drawing the rest from reference TRBV2 and TRBJ2-3, the complete variable domain is EPEVTQTPSHQVTQMGQEVILRCVPISNHLYFYWYRQILGQKVEFLVSFYNNEISEKSEIFDDQFSVERPDGSNFTLKIRSTKLEDSAMYFCASSRADTQYFGPGTRLTVL.

V and J are TRBV5-6 and TRBJ2-1; 14 nucleotides agree with TRBD2. V shed 3 bases, J shed 0 bases, and the junction held 5 bases outside the gene matches. Germline CDR1 is SGHDT and CDR2 is YYEEEE. This CDR3 region has 18 residues. The CDR3 loop is CASSWGLAGVVSYNEQFF. The CDR3 DNA reads as TGTGCCAGCAGCTGGGGACTAGCGGGGGTAGTCTCCTACAATGAGCAGTTCTTC.

This chain uses TRBV6-1 with TRBJ2-7; tentatively, D is TRBD1 (6 bases). Trimming removed 5 bases at V and 3 bases at J, with 11 bases between. There are 13 residues in the CDR3. Germline CDR1 MNHNS, CDR2 SASEGT. CDR3 coding DNA: TGTGCCAGCAGTCTGACAGGAAACTACGAGCAGTACTTC. It translates to CASSLTGNYEQYF.

The V and J genes are TRBV6-5 and TRBJ2-5, with a weak D call TRBD2 (6 bases). Looked up from germline, CDR1 is MNHEY and CDR2 is SVGAGI. The V end was cut by 0 bases, the J end by 5 bases, with 10 bases between. This CDR3 region has 14 residues. CDR3 sequence (DNA): TGTGCCAGCAGTTACTCGGGTGGGGGGGAGACCCAGTACTTC. Translated, it gives CASSYSGGGETQYF.

The chain joins TRBV6-1 to TRBJ1-4, with 9 bases aligning to TRBD1. This CDR3 is 17 amino acids long. Germline CDR1 reads MNHNS; CDR2 reads SASEGT. V lost 3 bases, J lost 10 bases, and 15 bases stayed unmatched. Written as DNA, the CDR3 is TGTGCCAGCAGTGATAGGGACAGGGTCTCGGTAGTCGGAAAACTGTTTTTT. Translating it yields CASSDRDRVSVVGKLFF.

The genes are TRBV6-6 and TRBJ2-5; 8 nucleotides agree with TRBD2. CDR1 is MNHNY and CDR2 is SVGAGI in the germline V gene (reference sequence). V gave up 5 bases and J gave up 4 bases; unmatched junction bases: 3. This CDR3 is built from 13 residues. The CDR3 DNA reads TGTGCCAGCAGTCCGGGGGGGCTAGAGACCCAGTACTTC. Its translation: CASSPGGLETQYF.

The chain recombines TRBV2 with TRBJ2-5, with 10 bases matching TRBD1. The V gene end was trimmed by 0 bases and the J gene end by 4 bases; junction bases not matched to a gene: 8. Germline CDR1 and CDR2: SNHLY and FYNNEI. This CDR3 is 17 amino acids long. DNA for the CDR3: TGTGCCAGCAGTGAAGCATGGACAGGGGGGCGGGTAGAGACCCAGTACTTC. It codes for CASSEAWTGGRVETQYF.

The chain carries TRBV6-1 and TRBJ1-5, with D perhaps TRBD1 (6 bases). Trimming took 8 bases from V and 6 from J, leaving 20 bases between them. Germline CDR1 and CDR2: MNHNS and SASEGT. The CDR3 is 15 residues long. The DNA for the CDR3 is TGTGCCAGCTGGGGGGGCGGGTTTTTAATTCAGCCCCAGCATTTT. As protein: CASWGGGFLIQPQHF.

The rearrangement uses TRBV6-5 and TRBJ2-3, with D perhaps TRBD2 (5 bases). The CDR3 has 12 amino acids. V was cut by 7 bases and J by 1 base, with 6 bases left in between. CDR1 MNHEY and CDR2 SVGAGI come from the germline V gene. In DNA, the CDR3 is TGTGCCAGCAAGAGGGGCACAGATACGCAGTATTTT. This codes for CASKRGTDTQYF.

The J gene is TRBJ2-2, the V gene TRBV7-6, with 9 positions matching TRBD1. This CDR3 spans 15 amino acids. Germline V lookup: CDR1 SGHVS, CDR2 FNYEAQ. V shed 3 bases, J shed 6 bases, and the junction held 5 bases outside the gene matches. The CDR3 reads CASSFQDRGSGELFF. The CDR3 nucleotides are TGTGCCAGCAGCTTCCAGGACAGGGGATCCGGGGAGCTGTTTTTT.

The rearrangement joins TRBV5-5 to TRBJ2-3; D is undetermined. Trimming shortened V by 0 bases and J by 0 bases, and 11 bases separated the two germline ends. The germline CDR1 and CDR2 sequences are SGHKS and YYEKEE (reference sequence). CDR3 length: 16 residues. The CDR3 nucleotides read TGTGCCAGCAGCTTGGCCCGCGGTTCTAGCACAGATACGCAGTATTTT. This gives the protein CASSLARGSSTDTQYF.

The V call is TRBV7-5, the J call TRBJ2-7; the table's D call of TRBD2 was not tested on the DNA. TRBV7-5 is a pseudogene locus. CDR3 size: 14 residues. The CDR3 loop is CARSLASGGYEQYF. The CDR3 bases are TGTGCCAGAAGCTTAGCCTCTGGGGGGTACGAGCAGTACTTC.

The rearrangement joins TRBV10-3 to TRBJ1-2; 9 bases match TRBD1. This CDR3 region has 16 residues. Germline V lookup: CDR1 ENHRY, CDR2 SYGVKD. V was pared by 0 bases and J by 6 bases, with 8 bases of the junction left unmatched. Written as DNA, the CDR3 is TGTGCCATCAGTGAGTCCCGGGACAGGGTTAGTGATGGCTACACCTTC. The encoded protein is CAISESRDRVSDGYTF.

The rearrangement joins TRBV30 to TRBJ1-2; TRBD1 might be the D (6 bases). The germline V and J ends were trimmed by 6 bases and 5 bases, with 19 bases remaining between them. The CDR3 length is 14 residues. Germline V CDR1 and CDR2: GTSNPN, SVGIG (reference sequence). The CDR3 sequence: CACPPIGTQYGYTF. The CDR3 nucleotides are TGTGCCTGCCCACCCATCGGGACACAGTATGGCTACACCTTC.